The present TCR beta chain was sequenced within a study of cytomegalovirus exposure and HLA in healthy donors. This PCR relied on a set of 60 Vbeta primers and 13 Jbeta primers. Profiled with immunoSEQ multiplex PCR; TCRdb holds only in-frame clones, not every one. The data contain about 190,000 clones, 80% to 90% of them seen just once; the ten biggest clones take up 1% to 1.5%. CDR1 and CDR2 (germline): WNHNN, SYGVQD (reference sequence). The CDR3 length is 18 residues. The trim removed 0 bases at V and 3 bases at J, leaving 9 bases unmatched. Points on this clone: Antigen unknown.

Study-level points and caveats: As immune exposure information, only CMV serostatus was available. Whilst most TCR sequences proved rare, a subset of public TCRs occurred across many donors.

At sampling all donors were nominally healthy, likely with unrecorded immune exposures. The sequence derives from a young man in good health and CMV-seronegative. V and J are TRBV10-1 and TRBJ2-2, with 8 bases fitting TRBD1. The sample consisted of PBMCs. This CDR3 is CASSESTQTGEDTGELFF. In nucleotides, the CDR3 is TGCGCCAGCAGTGAGTCCACCCAGACAGGGGAGGACACCGGGGAGCTGTTTTTT.